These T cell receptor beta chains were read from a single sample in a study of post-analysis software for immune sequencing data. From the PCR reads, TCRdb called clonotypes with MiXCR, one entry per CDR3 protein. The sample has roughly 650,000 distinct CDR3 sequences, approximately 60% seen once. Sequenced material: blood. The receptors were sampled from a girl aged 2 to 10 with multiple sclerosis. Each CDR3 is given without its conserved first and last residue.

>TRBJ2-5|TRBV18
ASSLGQGRTQY
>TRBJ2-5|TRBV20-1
SAQTSGEQETQY
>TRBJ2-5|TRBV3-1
ASGPTLGETQY
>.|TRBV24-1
ATSEASGSSYNEQY
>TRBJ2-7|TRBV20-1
SASPGQRYEQY
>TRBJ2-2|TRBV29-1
SVQASGELF
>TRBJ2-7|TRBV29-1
SVEDPGALYEQY
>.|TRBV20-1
SAREVNEQY
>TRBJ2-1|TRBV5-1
ASTVQFQETQF
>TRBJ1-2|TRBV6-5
ASSYERTGTYGYT
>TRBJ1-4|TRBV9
ASSPPGEGANEKLF
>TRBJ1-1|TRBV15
ATSRAGQEAF
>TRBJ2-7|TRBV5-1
ASSLVDSGSLYEQY
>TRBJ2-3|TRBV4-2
ASRAGLAGSSTDTQY
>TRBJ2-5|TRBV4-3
ASSQGQLGGETQY
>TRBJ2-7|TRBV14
AKKTRNYEQY
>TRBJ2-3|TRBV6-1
ASSATSGGYTDTQY
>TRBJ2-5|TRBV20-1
SASGSGRARETQY
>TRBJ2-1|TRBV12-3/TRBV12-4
ASIRDLPREGEQF
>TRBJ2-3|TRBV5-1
ASSFGQGTSTDTQY
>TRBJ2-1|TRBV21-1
ASSKEQGRDNEQF
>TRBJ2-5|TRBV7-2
ASSLDEGWKVETQY
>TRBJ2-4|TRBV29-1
SVGIGDRDIQY
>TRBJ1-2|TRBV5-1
ASSPAATPFYGYT
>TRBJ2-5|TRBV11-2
ASSLGAGGNQETQY
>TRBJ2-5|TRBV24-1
ATSPTRAPGETQY
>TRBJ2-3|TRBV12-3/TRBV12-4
TSSLGTSGGTDTQY
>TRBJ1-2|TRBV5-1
ASSSAGMDYGYT
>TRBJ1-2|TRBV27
ASSLSGVDGYT
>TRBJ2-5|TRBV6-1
ASSRGGNQETQY
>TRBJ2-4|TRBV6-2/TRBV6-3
ASLQWTGRREQY
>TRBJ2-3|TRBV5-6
ASSLTGGRQDTQY
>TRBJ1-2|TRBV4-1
ASSLTGGIGGYT
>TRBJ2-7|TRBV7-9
AISDSGQY
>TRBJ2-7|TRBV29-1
SVGNPSGYYYEQY
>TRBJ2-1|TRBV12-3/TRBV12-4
ASMLGGAGNEQF
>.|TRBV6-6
ASGEVGETQY
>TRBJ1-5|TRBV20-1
SATTGGSDQPQH
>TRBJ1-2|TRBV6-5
ASSYRGQGAYGYT
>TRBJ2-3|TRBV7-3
ASGKGSTDTQY